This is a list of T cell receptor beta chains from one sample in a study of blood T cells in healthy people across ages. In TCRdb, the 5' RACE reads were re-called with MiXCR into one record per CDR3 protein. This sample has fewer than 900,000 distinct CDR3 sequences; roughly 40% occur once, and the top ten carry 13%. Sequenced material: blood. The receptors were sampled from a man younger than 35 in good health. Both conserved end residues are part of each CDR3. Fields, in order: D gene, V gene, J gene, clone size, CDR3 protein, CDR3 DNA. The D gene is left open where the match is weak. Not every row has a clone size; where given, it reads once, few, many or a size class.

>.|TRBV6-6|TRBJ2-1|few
CASSDSIGGNEQFF
TGTGCCAGCAGTGACTCGATAGGGGGCAATGAGCAGTTCTTC
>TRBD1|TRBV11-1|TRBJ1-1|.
CASSDSGQGGTEAFF
TGTGCCAGCAGTGATTCTGGACAGGGCGGCACTGAAGCTTTCTTT
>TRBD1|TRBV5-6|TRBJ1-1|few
CASSPRQGGIGTEAFF
TGTGCCAGCAGCCCCCGACAGGGGGGGATTGGCACTGAAGCTTTCTTT
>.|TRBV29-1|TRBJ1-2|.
CSVVGGGYTF
TGCAGCGTGGTGGGCGGTGGCTACACCTTC
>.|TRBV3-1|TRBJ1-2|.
CASSQDLRNRGFYGYTF
TGTGCCAGCAGCCAAGATCTACGGAACCGGGGATTCTATGGCTACACCTTC
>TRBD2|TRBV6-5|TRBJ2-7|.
CASSPSPGGSYEQYF
TGTGCCAGCAGTCCCTCCCCGGGGGGCTCCTACGAGCAGTACTTC
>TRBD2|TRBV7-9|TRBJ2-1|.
CASSLARLANSYNEQFF
TGTGCCAGCAGCTTAGCCAGACTAGCGAACTCCTACAATGAGCAGTTCTTC
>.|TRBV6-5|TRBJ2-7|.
CASGAGSSYEQYF
TGTGCCAGCGGGGCAGGGTCGTCCTACGAGCAGTACTTC
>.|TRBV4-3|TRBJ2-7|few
CASGNTHYEQYF
TGCGCCAGCGGAAACACTCACTACGAGCAGTACTTC
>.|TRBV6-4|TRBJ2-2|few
CASSDRYTGELFF
TGTGCCAGCAGTGACAGGTACACCGGGGAGCTGTTTTTT
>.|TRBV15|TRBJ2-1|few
CATSAYRDNEQFF
TGTGCCACCAGTGCGTACAGGGACAATGAGCAGTTCTTC
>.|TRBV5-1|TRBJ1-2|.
CASSLLQDDQGYTF
TGCGCCAGCAGCTTGCTCCAGGACGATCAGGGCTACACCTTC
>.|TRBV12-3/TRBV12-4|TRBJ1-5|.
CASSWGQYQPQHF
TGTGCCAGCAGTTGGGGGCAGTACCAGCCCCAGCATTTT
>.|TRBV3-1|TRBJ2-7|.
CASSQSPSFYEQYF
TGTGCCAGCAGCCAATCTCCGAGCTTTTACGAGCAGTACTTC
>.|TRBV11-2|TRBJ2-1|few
CASSSIDLHEQFF
TGTGCCAGCAGCTCCATCGACTTGCATGAGCAGTTCTTC
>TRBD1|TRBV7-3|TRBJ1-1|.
CASRSHRGRDREAFF
TGTGCCAGCAGGTCTCACAGGGGCAGAGATCGTGAAGCTTTCTTT
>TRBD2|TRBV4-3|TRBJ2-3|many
CASSQEASGGTDTQYF
TGCGCCAGCAGCCAAGAGGCTAGCGGGGGTACAGATACGCAGTATTTT
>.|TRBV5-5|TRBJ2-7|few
CASSIQGTLSYNEQYF
TGTGCCAGCAGCATACAGGGTACTCTCTCCTACAATGAGCAGTACTTC
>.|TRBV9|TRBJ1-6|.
CASSVAQLNSPLHF
TGTGCCAGCAGCGTAGCCCAGCTAAATTCACCCCTCCACTTT
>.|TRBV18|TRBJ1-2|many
CASSPGGVDYGYTF
TGTGCCAGCTCACCAGGAGGGGTCGACTATGGCTACACCTTC
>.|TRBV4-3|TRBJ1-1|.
CASSPGATTEAFF
TGCGCCAGCAGCCCGGGCGCCACCACTGAAGCTTTCTTT
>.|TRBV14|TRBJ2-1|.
CASSQRTTGERNEQFF
TGTGCCAGCAGCCAAAGGACAACGGGAGAAAGAAATGAGCAGTTCTTC
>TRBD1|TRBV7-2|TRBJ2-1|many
CANPWGTGENLGNEQFF
TGTGCCAACCCGTGGGGGACAGGTGAAAATCTTGGCAATGAGCAGTTCTTC
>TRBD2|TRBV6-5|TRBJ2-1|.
CASSSPGLATNEQFF
TGTGCCAGCAGTTCACCGGGACTAGCGACCAATGAGCAGTTCTTC
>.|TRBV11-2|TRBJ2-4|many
CASSLGGRADIQYF
TGTGCCAGCAGCTTAGGGGGAAGAGCGGACATTCAGTACTTC
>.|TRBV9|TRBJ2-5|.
CASAPGYNEQYF
TGTGCCAGCGCCCCGGGGTACAATGAGCAGTACTTC
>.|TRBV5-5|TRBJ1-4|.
CASSPLEGREKLFF
TGTGCCAGCAGCCCACTGGAGGGTCGGGAAAAACTGTTTTTT
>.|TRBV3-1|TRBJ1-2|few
CASSQEGQPPYGYTF
TGTGCCAGCAGCCAAGAGGGGCAGCCCCCCTATGGCTACACCTTC
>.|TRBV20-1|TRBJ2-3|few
CSAPPEGSISTDTQYF
TGCAGTGCCCCTCCTGAGGGGTCTATTAGCACAGATACGCAGTATTTT
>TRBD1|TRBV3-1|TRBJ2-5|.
CASSLFGTGKLETQYF
TGTGCCAGCAGCCTGTTCGGGACAGGGAAGTTGGAGACCCAGTACTTC
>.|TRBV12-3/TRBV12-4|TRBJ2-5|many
CASSPGTEHQETQYF
TGTGCCAGCAGTCCGGGGACGGAGCACCAAGAGACCCAGTACTTC
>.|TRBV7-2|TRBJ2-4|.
CASSPLSIAKNIQYF
TGTGCCAGCAGCCCTCTAAGTATAGCCAAAAACATTCAGTACTTC
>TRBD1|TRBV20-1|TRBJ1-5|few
CSARRTGVNQPQHF
TGCAGTGCTAGAAGGACAGGGGTCAATCAGCCCCAGCATTTT
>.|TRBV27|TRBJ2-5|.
CASSFGPEGFEQYF
TGTGCCAGCAGTTTTGGTCCGGAGGGCTTTGAGCAGTACTTC
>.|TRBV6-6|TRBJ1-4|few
CASRTGLVEKLFF
TGTGCCAGCAGAACAGGGTTGGTTGAAAAACTGTTTTTT
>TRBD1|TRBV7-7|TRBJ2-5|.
CASSSRGREETQYF
TGTGCCAGCAGCTCCAGGGGGCGCGAGGAGACCCAGTACTTC
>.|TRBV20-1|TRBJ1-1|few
CSASALLEVNTEAFF
TGCAGTGCTAGCGCCCTTTTGGAGGTGAACACTGAAGCTTTCTTT
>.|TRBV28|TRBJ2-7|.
CASSSTQGYEQYF
TGTGCCAGCAGTTCAACCCAGGGCTACGAGCAGTACTTC